Listed below are T cell receptor beta chains from one sample, sequenced in a study of glioma-infiltrating T cells. TCRdb reprocessed the multiplex PCR reads with MiXCR, giving one entry per CDR3 protein. The sample consists of more than 90,000 distinct CDR3 sequences, approximately 40% of them appearing once. Sample: glioma tissue, nonneoplastic brain tissue, or PBMCs (not recorded which). The receptors here all came from a human donor with low-grade glioma or glioblastoma, undergoing nonglioma brain surgery, or in good health (not recorded which). CDR3s include the opening cysteine and the closing phenylalanine or tryptophan. The D gene is left open where the match is weak. Clone size appears in some rows only: once, few, many, or a class for an expanded clone.

CDR3 protein,CDR3 DNA,V gene,J gene,clone size,D gene
CASSFPADYSLSYEQYF,TGTGCCAGCAGCTTCCCTGCCGATTACAGCCTCTCCTACGAGCAGTACTTC,TRBV7-9,TRBJ2-7,many,.
CASSVRGAYPDTQYF,TGTGCCAGCAGCGTACGGGGGGCCTACCCGGATACGCAGTATTTT,TRBV9,TRBJ2-3,few,.
CASSQGPTGTYGYTF,TGTGCCAGCAGCCAAGGGCCTACAGGGACCTATGGCTACACCTTC,TRBV14,TRBJ1-2,.,.
CVSSPLGNQPQHF,TGTGTTAGCAGTCCCCTGGGCAATCAGCCCCAGCATTTT,TRBV27,TRBJ1-5,.,.
CATSRNRGNSPLHF,TGTGCCACCAGCAGAAACAGGGGAAATTCACCCCTCCACTTT,TRBV15,TRBJ1-6,many,TRBD1
CASSRGTINSPLHF,TGTGCCAGCAGCCGCGGGACAATAAATTCACCCCTCCACTTT,TRBV14,TRBJ1-6,many,.
CASSPWTAPTYNSPLHF,TGTGCCAGCAGTCCGTGGACAGCTCCTACCTATAATTCACCCCTCCACTTT,TRBV27,TRBJ1-6,many,.
CASSDSGRAGDTQYF,TGTGCCAGCAGCGATAGCGGGAGGGCCGGAGATACGCAGTATTTT,TRBV3-1,TRBJ2-3,many,TRBD2
CASSIDQGSMGYTF,TGTGCCAGTAGTATAGATCAGGGAAGTATGGGCTACACCTTC,TRBV19,TRBJ1-2,many,.
CASMTEVRSYTGELFF,TGTGCCAGCATGACGGAGGTGCGGTCCTACACCGGGGAGCTGTTTTTT,TRBV7-9,TRBJ2-2,many,.
CASSVAWVGEQYF,TGTGCCAGCAGCGTAGCTTGGGTTGGCGAGCAGTACTTC,TRBV9,TRBJ2-7,.,.
CASSPASYTEAFF,TGTGCCAGCAGCCCCGCGTCCTACACTGAAGCTTTCTTT,TRBV5-4,TRBJ1-1,many,.
CASRDFRVGIYSNQPQHF,TGTGCCAGCAGGGACTTCCGAGTGGGAATCTATAGCAATCAGCCCCAGCATTTT,TRBV2,TRBJ1-5,many,.
CASSYRQRPTDTQYF,TGTGCCAGCAGTTATCGGCAGAGACCCACAGATACGCAGTATTTT,TRBV6-2/TRBV6-3,TRBJ2-3,medium-sized,.
CASSPRPGLAGTTYNEQFF,TGTGCCAGCTCACCACGACCTGGACTAGCGGGAACTACATACAATGAGCAGTTCTTC,TRBV18,TRBJ2-1,many,TRBD2
CARSAGLALNERFF,TGTGCCAGAAGCGCCGGACTAGCGCTTAATGAGCGGTTCTTC,TRBV11-2,TRBJ2-1,.,TRBD2
CASSESRVSPLHF,TGCGCCAGCAGTGAGTCGAGGGTTTCACCCCTCCACTTT,TRBV10-2,TRBJ1-6,many,.
CASSFPRTEVFF,TGTGCCAGCAGTTTCCCGAGAACTGAAGTTTTCTTT,TRBV12-3/TRBV12-4,TRBJ1-1,.,.
CASKTGVETQYF,TGTGCCAGCAAGACAGGGGTAGAGACCCAGTACTTC,TRBV6-1,TRBJ2-5,many,TRBD1
CASSATGGGYNEQFF,TGTGCCAGCAGTGCTACCGGGGGGGGCTACAATGAGCAGTTCTTC,TRBV6-2/TRBV6-3,TRBJ2-1,.,TRBD2
CAISPGQGASNEQFF,TGTGCCATCAGTCCGGGACAGGGGGCTTCTAATGAGCAGTTCTTC,TRBV10-3,TRBJ2-1,many,TRBD1
CSVGTGQSSYNEQFF,TGCAGCGTTGGGACGGGACAGAGCTCCTACAATGAGCAGTTCTTC,TRBV29-1,TRBJ2-1,many,TRBD1
CASPSLDQNTEAFF,TGTGCCAGCCCGTCGCTCGACCAGAACACTGAAGCTTTCTTT,TRBV27,TRBJ1-1,many,.
CANLLVGKRITNYGYTF,TGTGCCAACTTACTGGTTGGGAAAAGGATAACTAACTATGGCTACACCTTC,TRBV6-6,TRBJ1-2,.,.
CSAERGVSAKNIQYF,TGCAGTGCCGAGAGAGGGGTTAGCGCCAAAAACATTCAGTACTTC,TRBV20-1,TRBJ2-4,many,.
CASSLIMATEAFF,TGTGCCAGCAGCTTAATCATGGCCACTGAAGCTTTCTTT,TRBV11-2,TRBJ1-1,.,.
CATERESVYEQYF,TGTGCCACAGAGCGGGAGAGCGTCTACGAGCAGTACTTC,TRBV6-1,TRBJ2-7,many,TRBD2
CASSFGEVNTEAFF,TGTGCCAGCAGTTTTGGGGAGGTGAACACTGAAGCTTTCTTT,TRBV6-2/TRBV6-3,TRBJ1-1,.,.
CASSSSGGQGNEQYF,TGTGCCAGCAGCTCCTCTGGGGGTCAGGGAAACGAGCAGTACTTC,TRBV7-9,TRBJ2-7,many,.
CASSLEDYSGNTIYF,TGTGCCAGCAGTTTGGAGGACTACTCTGGAAACACCATATATTTT,TRBV28,TRBJ1-3,many,.
CSQKQGTYNEQFF,TGCAGTCAAAAACAGGGTACCTACAATGAGCAGTTCTTC,TRBV29-1,TRBJ2-1,many,.
CASSSPAGKLSYEQYF,TGTGCCAGCAGCTCTCCGGCGGGGAAGCTCTCCTACGAGCAGTACTTC,TRBV7-8,TRBJ2-7,many,.
CASSLATGGGEQFF,TGTGCCAGCAGCTTAGCTACAGGGGGTGGGGAGCAGTTCTTC,TRBV7-2,TRBJ2-1,many,TRBD1
CAWSVGSTLGYTF,TGTGCCTGGAGTGTTGGCAGTACCCTTGGCTACACCTTC,TRBV30,TRBJ1-2,few,.
CASSDMTGTYEQYF,TGTGCCAGCAGCGACATGACAGGGACCTACGAGCAGTACTTC,TRBV5-4,TRBJ2-7,many,TRBD1
CASSILFEAWTGGKVPPLHF,TGTGCCAGCAGTATACTCTTCGAGGCATGGACAGGGGGCAAAGTACCACCCCTCCACTTT,TRBV6-2/TRBV6-3,TRBJ1-6,many,TRBD1